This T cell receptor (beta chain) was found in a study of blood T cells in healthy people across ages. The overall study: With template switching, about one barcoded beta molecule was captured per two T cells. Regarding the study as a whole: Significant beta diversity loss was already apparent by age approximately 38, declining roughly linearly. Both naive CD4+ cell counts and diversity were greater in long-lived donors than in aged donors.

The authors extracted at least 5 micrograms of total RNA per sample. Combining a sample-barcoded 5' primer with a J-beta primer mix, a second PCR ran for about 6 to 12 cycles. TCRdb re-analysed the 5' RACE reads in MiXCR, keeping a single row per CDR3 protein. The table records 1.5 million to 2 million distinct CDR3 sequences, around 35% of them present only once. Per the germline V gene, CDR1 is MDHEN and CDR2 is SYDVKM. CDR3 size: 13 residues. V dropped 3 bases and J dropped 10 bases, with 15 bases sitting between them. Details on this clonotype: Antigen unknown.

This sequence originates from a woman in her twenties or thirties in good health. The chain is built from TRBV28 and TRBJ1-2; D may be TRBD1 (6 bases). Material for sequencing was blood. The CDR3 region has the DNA TGTGCCAGCAGTTTTCCGGGGACACAGGACTACACCTTC. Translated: CASSFPGTQDYTF.